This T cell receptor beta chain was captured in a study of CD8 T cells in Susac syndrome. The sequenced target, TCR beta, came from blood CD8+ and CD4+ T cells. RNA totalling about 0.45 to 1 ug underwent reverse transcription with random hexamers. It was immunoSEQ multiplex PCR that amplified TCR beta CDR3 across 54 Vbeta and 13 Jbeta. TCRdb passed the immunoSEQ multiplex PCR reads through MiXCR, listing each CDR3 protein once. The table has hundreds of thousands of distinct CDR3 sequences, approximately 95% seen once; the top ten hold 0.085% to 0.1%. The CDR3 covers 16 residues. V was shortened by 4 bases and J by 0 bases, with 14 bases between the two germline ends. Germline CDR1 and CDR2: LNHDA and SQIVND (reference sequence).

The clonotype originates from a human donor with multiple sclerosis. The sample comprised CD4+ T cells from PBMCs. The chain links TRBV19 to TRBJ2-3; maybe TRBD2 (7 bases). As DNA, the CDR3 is TGTGCCAGTAGTAGGACAGCGGGAACTAGCACAGATACGCAGTATTTT. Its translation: CASSRTAGTSTDTQYF.